This T cell receptor (beta chain) was profiled in a study of CD8+ T cells in alopecia areata. Study-level findings and limits: Resident alphabeta T-cell populations of normal skin are likewise subject to sequencing in scalp samples. Mice showed TCR sharing more clearly than patients did, possibly owing to HLA.

cDNA prepared by RNA extraction and subsequent reverse transcription served as the template for sequencing. TCRdb's table, derived via immunoSEQ multiplex PCR, lists solely in-frame clones and lacks some. The sample has 150,000 to 200,000 clones; 50% to 65% are singletons. Using a FACSAria, the CD4+ and CD8+ T cells were sorted from the PBMCs. This clone was detected only a few times. Antigen unknown. V gave up 4 bases and J gave up 7 bases, with 17 bases separating them. The CDR3 is made up of 15 amino acids. Germline lookup yields CDR1 SGHDN and CDR2 FVKESK. This receptor was taken from a human donor in good health. The chain joins TRBV14 to TRBJ2-1; possibly TRBD1 or TRBD2 for D (8 bases each). The sequenced material came from CD4+ T cells sorted from blood. CDR3 bases: TGTGCCAGCAGCCGTGGACAGGGACTAGGGAATGAGCAGTTCTTC. As protein: CASSRGQGLGNEQFF.